A single sample gave rise to the 2 T cell receptor beta chains below, sequenced in a study of human T cells and chemical hapten exposure. Described time point: patch test 1, 2 weeks after DPC sensitization. Treatment described: therapeutic diphenylcyclopropenone sensitization with weekly scalp DPC. From the RACE reads, TCRdb called clonotypes with MiXCR, one entry per CDR3 protein. The data hold around 150,000 distinct CDR3 sequences, with about 14% observed a single time. The sequencing used whole blood, collected in connection with sensitization to the hapten diphenylcyclopropenone (DPC). The source is a woman aged 25 to 45 with alopecia areata. Some clones in this sample may be carry-over from other donors' samples.

The table lists this clonotype with a few counts. This chain links TRBV29-1 with TRBJ2-1, with a possible D match to TRBD2 (5 bases). CDR1 and CDR2 from the germline V gene are SQVTM and ANQGSEA. The CDR3 sequence is 19 residues long. Between the trimmed V and J ends, which lost 5 bases and 0 bases, there was a span of 26 bases. This chain's CDR3 is CSVFSGRTGVPLSYNEQFF. The CDR3 DNA sequence: TGCAGCGTTTTTTCCGGGCGGACCGGGGTCCCCCTCTCCTACAATGAGCAGTTCTTC.

The chain couples TRBV5-1 to TRBJ2-2, with a weak D call TRBD1 (5 bases). This CDR3 is built from 13 residues. The V end was cut by 4 bases, the J end by 5 bases, with 9 bases between. From germline, CDR1 is SGHRS and CDR2 YFSETQ. The CDR3 coding sequence is TGCGCCAGCAGCGTACAGGTTACCGGGGAGCTGTTTTTT. Protein product: CASSVQVTGELFF. The full variable domain, in which reference TRBV5-1 and TRBJ2-2 provide the parts outside the CDR3, is KAGVTQTPRYLIKTRGQQVTLSCSPISGHRSVSWYQQTPGQGLQFLFEYFSETQRNKGNFPGRFSGRQFSNSRSEMNVSTLELGDSALYLCASSVQVTGELFFGEGSRLTVL.